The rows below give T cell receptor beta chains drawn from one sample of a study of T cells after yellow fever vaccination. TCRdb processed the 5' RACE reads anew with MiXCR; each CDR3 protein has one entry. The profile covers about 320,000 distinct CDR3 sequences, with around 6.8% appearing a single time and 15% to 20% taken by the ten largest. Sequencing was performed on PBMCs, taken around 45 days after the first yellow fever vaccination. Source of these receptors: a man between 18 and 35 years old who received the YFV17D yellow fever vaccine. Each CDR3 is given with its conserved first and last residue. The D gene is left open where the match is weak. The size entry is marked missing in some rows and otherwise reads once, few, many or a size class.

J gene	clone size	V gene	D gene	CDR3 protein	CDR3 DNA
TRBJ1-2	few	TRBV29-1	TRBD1	CSGRDRGWTF	TGCAGCGGGCGCGACAGGGGGTGGACCTTC
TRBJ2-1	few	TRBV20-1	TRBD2	CSATTSGGHSSYNEQFF	TGCAGTGCTACCACTAGCGGGGGTCATTCATCCTACAATGAGCAGTTCTTC
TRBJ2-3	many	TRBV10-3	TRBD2	CAILGAGADTQYF	TGTGCCATCTTGGGAGCGGGGGCAGATACGCAGTATTTT
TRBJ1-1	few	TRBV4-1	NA	CASRQRGASGNTEAFF	TGCGCCAGCCGCCAGCGGGGGGCATCCGGGAACACTGAAGCTTTCTTT
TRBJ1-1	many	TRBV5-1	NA	CASSPQTGSNTEAFF	TGCGCCAGCAGCCCGCAAACGGGCAGTAACACTGAAGCTTTCTTT
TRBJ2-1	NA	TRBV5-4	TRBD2	CASSLAGGENEQFF	TGTGCCAGCAGCTTGGCGGGGGGGGAGAATGAGCAGTTCTTC
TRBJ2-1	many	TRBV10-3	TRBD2	CAISAQRGDYNEQFF	TGTGCCATCAGTGCGCAGCGGGGGGACTACAATGAGCAGTTCTTC
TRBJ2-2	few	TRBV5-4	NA	CASSLDWRGNTGELFF	TGTGCCAGCAGCTTGGACTGGCGGGGGAACACCGGGGAGCTGTTTTTT
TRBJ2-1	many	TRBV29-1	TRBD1	CSASTGGNEQFF	TGCAGCGCAAGCACAGGGGGGAATGAGCAGTTCTTC
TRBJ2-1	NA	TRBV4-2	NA	CASAPETRIDEQFF	TGTGCCAGCGCCCCTGAGACTAGAATCGATGAGCAGTTCTTC
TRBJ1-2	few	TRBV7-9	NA	CASSLGGDPSYGYTF	TGTGCCAGCAGCTTAGGGGGGGACCCTAGCTATGGCTACACCTTC
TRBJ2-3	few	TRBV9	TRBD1	CASSVRDRVTDTQYF	TGTGCCAGCAGCGTTCGGGACAGGGTTACAGATACGCAGTATTTT
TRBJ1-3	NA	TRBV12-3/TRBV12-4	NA	CASSLGGFGPNDQF	TGTGCCAGCAGTTTGGGGGGGTTTGGGCCAAACGATCAATTT
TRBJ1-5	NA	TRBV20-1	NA	CSALRWGDNQPQHF	TGCAGTGCGCTCCGGTGGGGGGACAATCAGCCCCAGCATTTT
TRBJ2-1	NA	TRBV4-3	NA	CASSQDPTNYHIFNEQFF	TGCGCCAGCAGCCAAGATCCGACGAACTATCACATTTTCAATGAGCAGTTCTTC
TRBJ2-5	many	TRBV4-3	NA	CASSQEYSQETQYF	TGCGCCAGCAGCCAAGAATACAGTCAAGAGACCCAGTACTTC
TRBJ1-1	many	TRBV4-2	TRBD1	CASSQVRVRTGGSEAFF	TGTGCCAGCAGCCAAGTGAGGGTAAGGACAGGGGGTAGTGAAGCTTTCTTT
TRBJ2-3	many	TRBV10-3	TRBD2	CAISATSGVTDTQYF	TGTGCCATCAGTGCGACTAGCGGGGTAACAGATACGCAGTATTTT
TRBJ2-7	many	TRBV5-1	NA	CASSEGSYEQYF	TGCGCCAGCAGCGAGGGTTCCTACGAGCAGTACTTC
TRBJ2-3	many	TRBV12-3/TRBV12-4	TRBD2	CASSPRGGTDTQYF	TGTGCCAGCAGTCCGCGGGGGGGCACAGATACGCAGTATTTT
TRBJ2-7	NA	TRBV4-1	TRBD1	CASSHRTGVQYF	TGCGCCAGCAGCCACCGGACAGGGGTGCAGTACTTC
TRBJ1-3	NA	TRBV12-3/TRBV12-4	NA	CASSFWRWEIGNTIYF	TGTGCCAGCAGCTTCTGGCGGTGGGAGATTGGAAACACCATATATTTT
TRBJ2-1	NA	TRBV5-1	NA	CASSWDGTQDQFF	TGCGCCAGCAGCTGGGACGGGACGCAAGACCAGTTCTTC
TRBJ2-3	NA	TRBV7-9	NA	CASSTPGTQQDTQYF	TGTGCCAGCAGCACACCCGGGACCCAGCAGGATACGCAGTATTTT
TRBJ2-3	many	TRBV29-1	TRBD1	CSVGTGGTDTQYF	TGCAGCGTTGGGACAGGGGGCACAGATACGCAGTATTTT
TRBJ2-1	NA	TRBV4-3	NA	CASSQDWTDSYNEQFF	TGCGCCAGCAGCCAAGATTGGACTGACTCCTACAATGAGCAGTTCTTC
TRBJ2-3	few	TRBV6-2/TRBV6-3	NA	CASSRAWGTDTQYF	TGTGCCAGCAGCCGCGCCTGGGGTACAGATACGCAGTATTTT
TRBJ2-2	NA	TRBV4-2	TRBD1	CASSHGSRGPGELFF	TGTGCCAGCAGCCATGGCTCCAGGGGGCCCGGGGAGCTGTTTTTT
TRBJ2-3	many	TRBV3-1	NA	CASTPLPWGTDTQYF	TGTGCCAGCACCCCCTTGCCGTGGGGCACAGATACGCAGTATTTT
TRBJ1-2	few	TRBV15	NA	CATSSVFGFSGYTF	TGTGCCACCAGCAGTGTTTTCGGGTTTTCTGGCTACACCTTC
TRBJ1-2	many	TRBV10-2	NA	CASRGGGNYGYTF	TGCGCCAGCAGGGGGGGCGGTAACTATGGCTACACCTTC
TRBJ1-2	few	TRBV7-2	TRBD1	CASSIYTGGIYGYTF	TGTGCCAGCAGCATCTACACAGGGGGCATCTATGGCTACACCTTC
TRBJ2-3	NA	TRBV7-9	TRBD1	CASSSFRTGDTDTQYF	TGTGCCAGCAGCTCTTTCCGGACAGGGGACACAGATACGCAGTATTTT
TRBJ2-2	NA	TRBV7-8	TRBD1	CASSPRDSNTGELFF	TGTGCCAGCAGCCCAAGGGACAGCAACACCGGGGAGCTGTTTTTT
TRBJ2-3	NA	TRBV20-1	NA	CSAPRRGADTQYF	TGCAGTGCTCCCCGGCGGGGAGCAGATACGCAGTATTTT
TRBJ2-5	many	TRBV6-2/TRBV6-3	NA	CASSYSGETQYF	TGTGCCAGCAGTTACTCGGGAGAGACCCAGTACTTC
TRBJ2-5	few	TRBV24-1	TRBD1	CATSDPGQGRETQYF	TGTGCCACCAGTGACCCTGGACAGGGCCGGGAGACCCAGTACTTC
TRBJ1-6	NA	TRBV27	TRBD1	CASSSPRGNSPLHF	TGTGCCAGCAGTTCTCCCAGGGGGAACTCACCCCTCCACTTT
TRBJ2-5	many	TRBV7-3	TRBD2	CASSLGTSGALETQYF	TGTGCCAGCAGCTTAGGTACTAGCGGGGCCCTGGAGACCCAGTACTTC
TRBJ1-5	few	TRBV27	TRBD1	CASSRSQGALGQPQHF	TGTGCCAGCAGTCGATCCCAGGGGGCGCTGGGTCAGCCCCAGCATTTT
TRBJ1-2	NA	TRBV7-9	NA	CASSLAARELGYTF	TGTGCCAGCAGCTTAGCGGCCAGGGAACTTGGCTACACCTTC
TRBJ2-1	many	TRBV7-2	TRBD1	CASSLAWDSSYNEQFF	TGTGCCAGCAGCTTAGCTTGGGACAGCTCCTACAATGAGCAGTTCTTC
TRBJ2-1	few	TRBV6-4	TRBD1	CASSALGQGEQFF	TGTGCCAGCAGTGCCCTGGGACAGGGGGAGCAGTTCTTC
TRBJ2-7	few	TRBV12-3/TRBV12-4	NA	CASSARDYEQYF	TGTGCCAGCAGTGCCCGGGACTACGAGCAGTACTTC
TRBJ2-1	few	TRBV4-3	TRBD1	CASSQERQGGHEQFF	TGCGCCAGCAGCCAAGAGCGCCAAGGGGGCCATGAGCAGTTCTTC
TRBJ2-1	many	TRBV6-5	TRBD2	CASSSASGRSSYNEQFF	TGTGCCAGCAGTTCCGCCAGCGGGAGGAGCTCCTACAATGAGCAGTTCTTC
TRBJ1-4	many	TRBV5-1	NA	CASSSGSAEKLFF	TGCGCCAGCAGCTCTGGGTCCGCTGAAAAACTGTTTTTT
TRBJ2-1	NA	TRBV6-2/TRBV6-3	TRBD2	CASSNLAGGVEQFF	TGTGCCAGCAGCAATCTAGCGGGGGGGGTTGAGCAGTTCTTC
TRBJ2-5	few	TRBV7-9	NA	CASSFVAEQETQYF	TGTGCCAGCAGCTTTGTGGCAGAACAAGAGACCCAGTACTTC
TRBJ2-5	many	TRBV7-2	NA	CASSLAGLQETQYF	TGTGCCAGCAGCTTAGCTGGTCTTCAAGAGACCCAGTACTTC
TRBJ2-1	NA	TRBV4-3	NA	CASSQAASGSWEQFF	TGCGCCAGCAGCCAAGCCGCATCAGGCTCATGGGAGCAGTTCTTC